A selection of T cell receptor beta chains follows, all from one sample in a study of T-cell memory formation after mild COVID-19. MiXCR was run by TCRdb on the 5' RACE reads, yielding one entry per CDR3 protein. The table records about 200,000 distinct CDR3 sequences, about a sixth of them present only once. The specimen sequenced was PBMCs or a T cell subset sorted from them (not recorded which). The origin of the receptors is an adult woman who had mild COVID-19 (a few samples of this study predate the infection). Cell type and time point are not known. CDR3s include the opening cysteine and the closing phenylalanine or tryptophan. The D gene is left open where the match is weak. Some rows mark clone size as missing; the rest say once, few, many or name a class of expanded clone.

j_call clone_size v_call d_call cdr3_nt cdr3_aa
TRBJ1-5 many TRBV15 - TGTGCCACCAGCAGAGATTCAGTCTTGGGTCTTCGGAATCAGCCCCAGCATTTT CATSRDSVLGLRNQPQHF
TRBJ1-4 - TRBV3-1 TRBD1 TGTGCCAGCACCCCAGGGGGCCTGGGTGAAAAACTGTTTTTT CASTPGGLGEKLFF
TRBJ1-5 - TRBV28 TRBD1 TGTGCCAGCAGTTCGGGACAGGGGAGTTATCAGCCCCAGCATTTT CASSSGQGSYQPQHF
TRBJ2-7 - TRBV29-1 TRBD2 TGCAGCGGTTTGGAGCGGGGTTTAAGCGAGCAGTACTTC CSGLERGLSEQYF
TRBJ2-3 - TRBV15 - TGTGCCACCAGCAGGGGGGATCCACCCACAGATACGCAGTATTTT CATSRGDPPTDTQYF
TRBJ2-3 - TRBV9 TRBD2 TGTGCCAGCAGCGTAGGCGGCGGGAGGGCCGCAGATACGCAGTATTTT CASSVGGGRAADTQYF
TRBJ2-7 - TRBV6-4 - TGTGCCAGCAGTGACTCTAAGCCGGGGGCGACTTCCTACGAGCAGTACTTC CASSDSKPGATSYEQYF
TRBJ1-1 - TRBV5-1 - TGCGCCAGCAGCTTCAGGGAGGTGGGCTCTGAAGCTTTCTTT CASSFREVGSEAFF
TRBJ1-5 few TRBV7-9 - TGTGCCAGCAGCTTGGACACTCAGCCCCAGCATTTT CASSLDTQPQHF
TRBJ2-2 - TRBV12-3/TRBV12-4 - TGTGCCAGCCTCCTCGGGGAGGCGGCCGGGGAGCTGTTTTTT CASLLGEAAGELFF
TRBJ2-3 few TRBV9 TRBD2 TGTGCCAGCAGCCCGATTCAGACTAGCGGCACAGATACGCAGTATTTT CASSPIQTSGTDTQYF
TRBJ1-2 few TRBV7-2 - TGTGCCAGCAGCTTAGGGGTGGGATATGGCTACACCTTC CASSLGVGYGYTF
TRBJ2-3 many TRBV7-8 TRBD2 TGTGCCAGCAGCTTAGGGACTAGCGCAGATACGCAGTATTTT CASSLGTSADTQYF
TRBJ2-5 few TRBV7-2 - TGTGCCAGCAGCCATACGGGGAAGCCCGGGACCCAGTACTTC CASSHTGKPGTQYF
TRBJ2-2 few TRBV29-1 - TGCAGCGTTGGGCGGGTCGCGAACACCGGGGAGCTGTTTTTT CSVGRVANTGELFF
TRBJ2-3 few TRBV5-1 TRBD1 TGCGCCAGCAGCTTCCAGACAGGGTCGGGCACAGATACGCAGTATTTT CASSFQTGSGTDTQYF
TRBJ2-5 - TRBV7-2 - TGTGCCAGCAGCCGGACACTGGAGGAGACCCAGTACTTC CASSRTLEETQYF
TRBJ2-2 few TRBV24-1 TRBD1 TGTGCCACCAGGGGACAGGGGGCTGTCGGGGAGCTGTTTTTT CATRGQGAVGELFF
TRBJ2-7 - TRBV7-9 TRBD2 TGTGCCAGCTGCTTAGCGGGAGGGCCGCGGGAGCAGTACTTC CASCLAGGPREQYF
TRBJ2-6 - TRBV4-2 TRBD1 TGTGCCAGCAGCCAAGATCTCGGCAGGGGGAACTCTGGGGCCAACGTCCTGACTTTC CASSQDLGRGNSGANVLTF
TRBJ2-3 few TRBV5-1 - TGCGCCAGCAGGGAAGGCGGGGCTGGTGCAGATACGCAGTATTTT CASREGGAGADTQYF
TRBJ2-1 few TRBV24-1 - TGTGCCACCAGTGAATCCACGGGCTCCTACAATGAGCAGTTCTTC CATSESTGSYNEQFF
TRBJ2-7 - TRBV18 - TGTGCCAGCTCACCACAGGGAGTAGGCTACGAGCAGTACTTC CASSPQGVGYEQYF
TRBJ2-3 - TRBV6-5 TRBD2 TGTGCCAGCAGTTCCCCGACTAGCGGGGGCACAGATACGCAGTATTTT CASSSPTSGGTDTQYF
TRBJ2-1 - TRBV19 - TGTGCCAGTAGTATGGATCGGGATGGATCCTACAATGAGCAGTTCTTC CASSMDRDGSYNEQFF
TRBJ2-3 few TRBV2 TRBD2 TGTGCCAGCAGTGACCTGGGAGGGGCTAGGAGAGATACGCAGTTTTTT CASSDLGGARRDTQFF
TRBJ2-7 many TRBV6-2/TRBV6-3 TRBD1 TGTGCCAGCAGTTCCTCGACAGGGTTGCAAGACTTC CASSSSTGLQDF
TRBJ1-2 - TRBV12-3/TRBV12-4 - TGTGCCAGCACCACCCCGACAAGGAGCTATGGCTACACCTTC CASTTPTRSYGYTF
TRBJ2-4 medium-sized TRBV9 - TGTGCCAGCAGCGAATCAGTGGGAAACATTCAGTACTTC CASSESVGNIQYF
TRBJ2-3 - TRBV6-5 - TGTGCCAGCAGTACACAACAGGGGAGGTCCCCAGATACGCAGTATTTT CASSTQQGRSPDTQYF
TRBJ1-4 - TRBV5-5 - TGTGCCAGCAGCTGGCAGCTTCTCGATAATGAAAAACTGTTTTTT CASSWQLLDNEKLFF
TRBJ2-5 - TRBV29-1 TRBD2 TGCAGCGTTGGCCAGCCGGGCGGGAGCGGCCAAGAGACCCAGTACTTC CSVGQPGGSGQETQYF
TRBJ2-1 - TRBV5-5 - TGTGCCAGCAGCTTGAGGACCGTTCCCAATGAGCAGTTCTTC CASSLRTVPNEQFF
TRBJ2-3 - TRBV3-1 - TGTGCCAGCAGCCGTCTCGGTGGGGGAGATACGCAGTATTTT CASSRLGGGDTQYF
TRBJ2-5 few TRBV18 - TGTGCCAGCTCACCACAGGAGACGGAGACCCAGTACTTC CASSPQETETQYF
TRBJ1-2 many TRBV4-2 - TGTGCCAGCAGCCAAGTTTTTATCAGCGGGGGGTCCTATGGCTACACCTTC CASSQVFISGGSYGYTF